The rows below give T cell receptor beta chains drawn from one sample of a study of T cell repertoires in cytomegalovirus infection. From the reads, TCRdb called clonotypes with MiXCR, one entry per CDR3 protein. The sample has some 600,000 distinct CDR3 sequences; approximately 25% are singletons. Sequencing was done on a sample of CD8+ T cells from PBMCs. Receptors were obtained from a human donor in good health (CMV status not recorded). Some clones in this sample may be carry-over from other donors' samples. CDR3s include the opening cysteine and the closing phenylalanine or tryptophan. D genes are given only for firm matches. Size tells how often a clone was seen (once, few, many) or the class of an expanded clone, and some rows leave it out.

CASSQEGDSLWETQYF | TGTGCCAGCAGCCAAGAAGGGGACAGCTTGTGGGAGACCCAGTACTTC | TRBJ2-5 | - | TRBV14 | TRBD1
CASSFRQGYNSPLHF | TGTGCCAGCAGCTTTCGACAGGGCTATAATTCACCCCTCCACTTT | TRBJ1-6 | many | TRBV7-2 | TRBD1
CASSSSGTAMGKLFF | TGTGCCAGCAGCTCCAGCGGGACGGCTATGGGTAAACTGTTTTTT | TRBJ1-4 | many | TRBV7-9 | -
CASSSGQRENQPQHF | TGTGCCAGCAGCTCCGGACAGCGAGAAAATCAGCCCCAGCATTTT | TRBJ1-5 | many | TRBV7-9 | -
CSYGQFLDEAFF | TGCAGCTATGGACAGTTCCTGGATGAAGCTTTCTTT | TRBJ1-1 | - | TRBV29-1 | -
CAIKPGQARASGIYTDTQYF | TGTGCCATCAAACCCGGCCAGGCCCGGGCTAGCGGGATCTACACAGATACGCAGTATTTT | TRBJ2-3 | - | TRBV10-3 | TRBD2
CSACPRAGGYNEQFF | TGCAGTGCTTGTCCCAGGGCGGGGGGTTACAATGAGCAGTTCTTC | TRBJ2-1 | - | TRBV20-1 | TRBD2
CTSSYGTGTRNEQFF | TGTACCAGCAGTTACGGGACAGGGACTCGCAATGAGCAGTTCTTC | TRBJ2-1 | - | TRBV6-5 | TRBD1
CASIRYNEQFF | TGTGCCAGCATACGATACAATGAGCAGTTCTTC | TRBJ2-1 | few | TRBV2 | -
CATSSPGLAFTGELFF | TGTGCCACCAGCAGTCCGGGACTAGCGTTCACCGGGGAGCTGTTTTTT | TRBJ2-2 | - | TRBV15 | TRBD2
CASSFVAEPYGYTF | TGTGCCAGCAGCTTCGTGGCGGAACCCTATGGCTACACCTTC | TRBJ1-2 | - | TRBV11-2 | -
CASSLNTGVAFF | TGTGCCAGCAGCTTGAATACCGGGGTAGCTTTCTTT | TRBJ1-1 | few | TRBV5-4 | -
CASSEYPDTGELFF | TGTGCCAGCAGTGAATATCCAGACACCGGGGAGCTGTTTTTT | TRBJ2-2 | few | TRBV2 | -
CSVFGGVFGDEQFF | TGCAGCGTTTTCGGGGGGGTTTTTGGGGATGAGCAGTTCTTC | TRBJ2-1 | few | TRBV29-1 | TRBD2
CASSLAAASTDTQYF | TGTGCCAGCAGTTTAGCGGCAGCTAGCACAGATACGCAGTATTTT | TRBJ2-3 | few | TRBV27 | -
CATGDYNEQFF | TGTGCCACCGGAGATTACAATGAGCAGTTCTTC | TRBJ2-1 | many | TRBV6-2/TRBV6-3 | -
CATSGEAGQANTGELFF | TGTGCCACCAGCGGAGAAGCCGGACAGGCGAACACCGGGGAGCTGTTTTTT | TRBJ2-2 | - | TRBV15 | TRBD1
CSARDTSGGAVSSDTQYF | TGCAGTGCTAGAGATACTAGCGGGGGGGCAGTTTCTTCAGATACGCAGTATTTT | TRBJ2-3 | - | TRBV20-1 | TRBD2
CASSYNDLYTDTQYF | TGTGCCAGCAGTTACAACGACCTGTACACAGATACGCAGTATTTT | TRBJ2-3 | few | TRBV6-5 | -
CSARDWEYTDTQYF | TGCAGTGCTAGAGATTGGGAGTACACAGATACGCAGTATTTT | TRBJ2-3 | few | TRBV20-1 | -
CSGVKSLYNEQFF | TGCAGCGGTGTGAAGTCCCTATACAATGAGCAGTTCTTC | TRBJ2-1 | - | TRBV29-1 | -
CASSQDLMGGGYTF | TGTGCCAGCAGCCAAGATTTGATGGGGGGAGGCTACACCTTC | TRBJ1-2 | - | TRBV4-2 | -
CASSHGGTSYNEQFF | TGCGCCAGCAGCCATGGGGGGACATCCTACAATGAGCAGTTCTTC | TRBJ2-1 | - | TRBV4-1 | -
CASSYSGRGGPVKETQYF | TGTGCCAGCAGTTACTCAGGAAGAGGGGGACCGGTGAAAGAGACCCAGTACTTC | TRBJ2-5 | many | TRBV6-6 | -
CASSPLAGDPTDTQYF | TGTGCCAGCAGCCCCCTGGCGGGGGACCCCACAGATACGCAGTATTTT | TRBJ2-3 | - | TRBV7-9 | TRBD2
CASTPGWGDHNEQFF | TGTGCCAGCACCCCTGGGTGGGGAGATCACAATGAGCAGTTCTTC | TRBJ2-1 | many | TRBV7-6 | -
CASSQTGVSGGITDTQYF | TGTGCCAGCAGCCAGACAGGGGTTAGCGGGGGGATCACAGATACGCAGTATTTT | TRBJ2-3 | - | TRBV3-1 | TRBD2
CASSPDVSGAKNIQYF | TGTGCCAGCAGCCCCGACGTCTCGGGTGCCAAAAACATTCAGTACTTC | TRBJ2-4 | many | TRBV7-8 | -
CSAGDNFGDSYNEQFF | TGCAGTGCGGGGGACAACTTTGGGGATTCCTACAATGAGCAGTTCTTC | TRBJ2-1 | once | TRBV20-1 | -
CASSFYDRVGGELFF | TGTGCCAGCAGCTTCTATGACAGGGTGGGGGGGGAGCTGTTTTTT | TRBJ2-2 | many | TRBV7-8 | TRBD1
CASSPEGTRGDTQYF | TGCGCCAGCAGCCCCGAGGGCACTAGAGGAGATACGCAGTATTTT | TRBJ2-3 | - | TRBV5-1 | -
CASMGDRVSNQPQHF | TGTGCCAGCATGGGCGACAGGGTTAGCAATCAGCCCCAGCATTTT | TRBJ1-5 | - | TRBV2 | TRBD1
CASSHTLTNYGYTF | TGTGCCAGCAGCCACACGTTAACCAACTATGGCTACACCTTC | TRBJ1-2 | few | TRBV3-1 | -
CASSSIRLVGYTF | TGTGCCAGCAGCTCAATCAGATTGGTTGGCTACACCTTC | TRBJ1-2 | few | TRBV7-9 | -
CASNLRSISGLAHRTDTQYF | TGTGCCAGTAATCTAAGATCGATCTCGGGACTAGCTCACCGCACAGATACGCAGTATTTT | TRBJ2-3 | few | TRBV19 | TRBD2
CASRRQETNYGYTF | TGTGCCAGCAGGAGACAGGAAACTAACTATGGCTACACCTTC | TRBJ1-2 | few | TRBV28 | -
CANQGANTEAFF | TGTGCCAACCAGGGAGCTAACACTGAAGCTTTCTTT | TRBJ1-1 | few | TRBV10-3 | -
CASSPGGSQPQHF | TGTGCCAGCAGCCCCGGGGGAAGTCAGCCCCAGCATTTT | TRBJ1-5 | many | TRBV7-6 | -
CASSTTSGGAREQYF | TGTGCCAGCAGCACAACTAGCGGGGGGGCCCGCGAGCAGTACTTC | TRBJ2-7 | - | TRBV7-6 | TRBD2
CASSYSMQGLGLDTQYF | TGTGCCAGCAGTTACTCGATGCAGGGATTGGGATTAGATACGCAGTATTTT | TRBJ2-3 | few | TRBV6-5 | -
CAISVGGASNEQFF | TGTGCCATCAGTGTAGGGGGCGCGTCTAATGAGCAGTTCTTC | TRBJ2-1 | - | TRBV10-3 | TRBD1
CSVVGTPDSGNTIYF | TGCAGCGTTGTCGGGACTCCCGACTCTGGAAACACCATATATTTT | TRBJ1-3 | - | TRBV29-1 | -
CASSLRRKSAGYNEQFF | TGTGCCAGCAGCTTAAGAAGGAAGTCGGCAGGGTACAATGAGCAGTTCTTC | TRBJ2-1 | few | TRBV11-3 | -
CASSGRLVQETQYF | TGTGCCAGCAGTGGCCGACTAGTTCAAGAGACCCAGTACTTC | TRBJ2-5 | few | TRBV6-1 | -
CASSWTGGDTGELFF | TGTGCCAGCAGCTGGACAGGGGGAGACACCGGGGAGCTGTTTTTT | TRBJ2-2 | many | TRBV7-3 | TRBD1
CASSLSGTGVLEAFF | TGTGCCAGCAGTTTATCCGGGACAGGGGTTCTGGAAGCTTTCTTT | TRBJ1-1 | few | TRBV6-5 | TRBD1
CASSLLGRMNTEAFF | TGTGCCAGCAGTTTACTGGGACGGATGAACACTGAAGCTTTCTTT | TRBJ1-1 | - | TRBV28 | -
CASSLPGGNSPLHF | TGTGCCAGCAGCTTACCAGGGGGAAATTCACCCCTCCACTTT | TRBJ1-6 | few | TRBV7-6 | TRBD1
CASSSGLDSYEQYF | TGTGCCAGCAGCTCGGGACTAGACTCCTACGAGCAGTACTTC | TRBJ2-7 | - | TRBV13 | TRBD2